A selection of T cell receptor beta chains follows, all from one sample in a study of T cells after yellow fever vaccination. TCRdb reprocessed the 5' RACE reads via MiXCR and lists one record per CDR3 protein. The profile shows 150,000 to 200,000 distinct CDR3 sequences, around 10% of them singletons. The material was CD8+ T cells sorted from PBMCs, obtained 15 days after the yellow fever booster vaccination. The receptors derive from a young man who received the YFV17D yellow fever vaccine. Each CDR3 is given with its conserved first and last residue. Fields, in order: V gene, J gene, CDR3 length, CDR3 protein.

>TRBV7-8|TRBJ2-5|12
CASRTGLETQYF
>TRBV4-2|TRBJ2-5|17
CASSRQWGLALQETQYF
>TRBV11-1|TRBJ2-2|15
CASRFRDRGSGELFF
>TRBV3-2|TRBJ2-7|20
CASSPELGPTVLPLTYEQYF
>TRBV6-5|TRBJ1-1|14
CASTTRVLNTEAFF
>TRBV27|TRBJ2-7|17
CASSPSDRARSSYEQYF
>TRBV6-2/TRBV6-3|TRBJ2-2|18
CASSHSPGGGLWTGELFF
>TRBV20-1|TRBJ1-2|17
CSARPGQTFMLRDGYTF
>TRBV7-2|TRBJ2-1|15
CASSLGLVSHNEQFF
>TRBV10-2|TRBJ2-5|16
CASSDQSLPYQETQYF
>TRBV29-1|TRBJ2-7|15
CSVEAPGQGDYEQYF
>TRBV29-1|TRBJ2-3|10
CSVLGDTQYF
>TRBV24-1|TRBJ2-2|17
CATSDRAGTANTGELFF
>TRBV6-4|TRBJ2-6|16
CASSDSVGSGANVLTF
>TRBV11-2|TRBJ1-4|20
CASSLTPGQGLVATNEKLFF
>TRBV5-1|TRBJ2-5|16
CASRTSGETSRETQYF
>TRBV7-6|TRBJ1-6|15
CASSLAGFGNSPLHF
>TRBV20-1|TRBJ2-1|14
CSAAGTSSYNEQFF
>TRBV4-2|TRBJ2-3|15
CASSQADGSTDTQYF
>TRBV27|TRBJ2-7|15
CASSSPTSGTYEQYF
>TRBV24-1|TRBJ2-5|17
CATSVGLAGERQETQYF
>TRBV27|TRBJ2-2|14
CASNPGGNTGELFF
>TRBV11-1|TRBJ1-1|15
CASSSTASMNTEAFF
>TRBV4-1|TRBJ2-5|15
CASSEPRTGPETQYF
>TRBV27|TRBJ1-2|12
CASGGPMYGYTF
>TRBV4-3|TRBJ2-4|14
CASSQDRGWDIQYF
>TRBV4-1|TRBJ2-2|16
CASSQSGQGDTGELFF
>TRBV11-2|TRBJ1-6|18
CASSFGDRDRGARSPLHF
>TRBV7-9|TRBJ2-2|15
CASSPWDTGNGELFF
>TRBV9|TRBJ2-5|14
CASSVEGTWETQYF
>TRBV7-2|TRBJ1-1|13
CASSLAINTEAFF
>TRBV9|TRBJ2-7|16
CASSAPLGGGRTEQYF
>TRBV6-5|TRBJ1-2|15
CASSAGTAVYYGYTF
>TRBV10-2|TRBJ2-5|15
CASSEWLAGGTTQYF
>TRBV4-1|TRBJ2-2|18
CASSQDLGTGGNTGELFF
>TRBV5-1|TRBJ2-6|17
CASSLGLSHLGANVLTF
>TRBV12-5|TRBJ1-2|13
CASGRTTQDGYTF
>TRBV21-1|TRBJ2-5|20
CASSNNLDSPPLGGHKTQYF
>TRBV4-3|TRBJ1-1|17
CASSQAVTRETNTEAFF
>TRBV6-1|TRBJ1-2|15
CASRTGTPLGYGYTF
>TRBV10-3|TRBJ1-2|14
CAIRDSGANYGYTF
>TRBV7-9|TRBJ2-6|19
CASSDRGQGAGSGANVLTF
>TRBV4-2|TRBJ2-5|17
CASSQGASGGVSETQYF